A selection of T cell receptor beta chains follows, all from one sample in a study of blood T cell repertoires in COVID-19. Measured with immunoSEQ multiplex PCR; TCRdb has only the in-frame clones, and not every one. The top ten hold nearly 5% of the sample, which has about 160,000 clones, over 80% seen once. The material sequenced was peripheral blood. These receptor sequences come from a man aged 30 to 45 with COVID-19, enrolled during active disease. CDR3s include the opening cysteine and the closing phenylalanine or tryptophan. Each record gives: D gene, clone size, J gene, V gene, CDR3 DNA, CDR3 protein. The D gene is left open where the match is weak. Clone size is stated in some rows and not others, as once, few, many or a class when expanded.

D gene: TRBD2; clone size: NA; J gene: TRBJ2-7; V gene: TRBV6-4; CDR3 DNA: TGTGCCAGCAGTGTACTAGCGGGAGGTAGCGAGCAGTACTTC; CDR3 protein: CASSVLAGGSEQYF
D gene: NA; clone size: NA; J gene: TRBJ2-2; V gene: TRBV7-2; CDR3 DNA: TGTGCCAGCAGCCACAGGGATGCCGGGGAGCTGTTTTTT; CDR3 protein: CASSHRDAGELFF
D gene: NA; clone size: NA; J gene: TRBJ2-7; V gene: TRBV27; CDR3 DNA: TGTGCCAGCACTACAGGGCCCGCCTACGAGCAGTACTTC; CDR3 protein: CASTTGPAYEQYF
D gene: NA; clone size: once; J gene: TRBJ2-1; V gene: TRBV12-5; CDR3 DNA: TGTGCTAGTGGACATGGGACAACCAATGAGCAGTTCTTC; CDR3 protein: CASGHGTTNEQFF
D gene: NA; clone size: NA; J gene: TRBJ2-1; V gene: TRBV30; CDR3 DNA: TGTGCCTGGAGTTATAGGGATGGGAGTGAGCAGTTCTTC; CDR3 protein: CAWSYRDGSEQFF
D gene: TRBD2; clone size: once; J gene: TRBJ2-3; V gene: TRBV7-3; CDR3 DNA: TGTGCCAGCAGCCCGCGGACTAGCGGGAGCACAGATACGCAGTATTTT; CDR3 protein: CASSPRTSGSTDTQYF
D gene: NA; clone size: NA; J gene: TRBJ2-7; V gene: TRBV5-1; CDR3 DNA: TGCGCCAGCAGCTTACAGGGAACCTACGAGCAGTACTTC; CDR3 protein: CASSLQGTYEQYF
D gene: NA; clone size: NA; J gene: TRBJ1-2; V gene: TRBV9; CDR3 DNA: TGTGCCAGCAGCGTAGGAAGCACAGGCTTCTATGGCTACACCTTC; CDR3 protein: CASSVGSTGFYGYTF
D gene: NA; clone size: once; J gene: TRBJ1-1; V gene: TRBV19; CDR3 DNA: TGTGCCAGTAGTATGCCAGGCACTGAAGCTTTCTTT; CDR3 protein: CASSMPGTEAFF
D gene: TRBD1; clone size: NA; J gene: TRBJ1-1; V gene: TRBV19; CDR3 DNA: TGTGCCAGTAGTATTGACAGGGTTGGGAACACTGAAGCTTTCTTT; CDR3 protein: CASSIDRVGNTEAFF
D gene: TRBD2; clone size: NA; J gene: TRBJ2-1; V gene: TRBV4-1; CDR3 DNA: TGCGCCAGCAGCGACCGCGGGGGATCTGCCTACAATGAGCAGTTCTTC; CDR3 protein: CASSDRGGSAYNEQFF
D gene: NA; clone size: NA; J gene: TRBJ1-1; V gene: TRBV18; CDR3 DNA: TGTGCCAGCTCACGACAGTCGAACACTGAAGCTTTCTTT; CDR3 protein: CASSRQSNTEAFF
D gene: NA; clone size: NA; J gene: TRBJ2-1; V gene: TRBV29-1; CDR3 DNA: TGCAGCGTTGTTCAGGTCACAGGCGGTGAGCAGTTCTTC; CDR3 protein: CSVVQVTGGEQFF
D gene: NA; clone size: NA; J gene: TRBJ2-7; V gene: TRBV11-2; CDR3 DNA: TGTGCCAGCACCCAAGGAGGAGGGCTCGAGCAGTACTTC; CDR3 protein: CASTQGGGLEQYF
D gene: NA; clone size: once; J gene: TRBJ1-2; V gene: TRBV28; CDR3 DNA: TGTGCCAGCGCGTCCTATGGCTACACCTTC; CDR3 protein: CASASYGYTF
D gene: NA; clone size: few; J gene: TRBJ2-7; V gene: TRBV27; CDR3 DNA: TGTGCCAGCAGTTTTAATGGGCCCGACGGAGAGCAGTACTTC; CDR3 protein: CASSFNGPDGEQYF
D gene: NA; clone size: NA; J gene: TRBJ2-7; V gene: TRBV28; CDR3 DNA: TGTGCCAGCACCGAACGGACAGCCGAAAAGCAGTACTTC; CDR3 protein: CASTERTAEKQYF
D gene: NA; clone size: NA; J gene: TRBJ2-7; V gene: TRBV10-2; CDR3 DNA: TGCGCCAGCAGTGATCGGGGTACGCTGACCCGCGAGCAGTACTTC; CDR3 protein: CASSDRGTLTREQYF
D gene: TRBD1; clone size: NA; J gene: TRBJ1-2; V gene: TRBV15; CDR3 DNA: TGTGCCACCAGCAGCCGAAGGGGGCTATATGGCTACACCTTC; CDR3 protein: CATSSRRGLYGYTF
D gene: TRBD2; clone size: NA; J gene: TRBJ2-1; V gene: TRBV24-1; CDR3 DNA: TGTGCCACCAGTGACAATACGGGAGGTGGTTGGAATGAGCAGTTCTTC; CDR3 protein: CATSDNTGGGWNEQFF
D gene: NA; clone size: NA; J gene: TRBJ2-3; V gene: TRBV11-3; CDR3 DNA: TGTGCCAGCAGCTTAGACGGCGCGGTCACAGATACGCAGTATTTT; CDR3 protein: CASSLDGAVTDTQYF
D gene: NA; clone size: NA; J gene: TRBJ1-5; V gene: TRBV7-3; CDR3 DNA: TGTGCCAGCAGCCCCCCGTTGTCGGGTAAGCCCCAGCATTTT; CDR3 protein: CASSPPLSGKPQHF
D gene: NA; clone size: NA; J gene: TRBJ1-6; V gene: TRBV28; CDR3 DNA: TGTGCCAGCAGCCCCGGGGGGGCTAATGATAATTCACCCCTCCACTTT; CDR3 protein: CASSPGGANDNSPLHF
D gene: NA; clone size: NA; J gene: TRBJ1-1; V gene: TRBV19; CDR3 DNA: TGTGCCAGTAGTATAGGGGGCGCCCTGAACACTGAAGCTTTCTTT; CDR3 protein: CASSIGGALNTEAFF
D gene: TRBD1; clone size: NA; J gene: TRBJ1-1; V gene: TRBV10-3; CDR3 DNA: TGTGCCATCGGACCGGGACAGGGGACAACTGAAGCTTTCTTT; CDR3 protein: CAIGPGQGTTEAFF
D gene: NA; clone size: NA; J gene: TRBJ2-7; V gene: TRBV21-1; CDR3 DNA: TGTGCCAGCAGCTCCCAAGAGGCTAGCGGGGGGGCCTCCGAGCAGTACTTC; CDR3 protein: CASSSQEASGGASEQYF
D gene: TRBD1; clone size: NA; J gene: TRBJ2-1; V gene: TRBV29-1; CDR3 DNA: TGCAGCGTTCGACGACAGGGCGCTGAGCAGTTCTTC; CDR3 protein: CSVRRQGAEQFF
D gene: NA; clone size: NA; J gene: TRBJ2-4; V gene: TRBV14; CDR3 DNA: TGTGCCAGCAGCCGAGGGGGGGGCGCAAACATTCAGTACTTC; CDR3 protein: CASSRGGGANIQYF
D gene: NA; clone size: NA; J gene: TRBJ1-2; V gene: TRBV9; CDR3 DNA: TGTGCCAGCAGCCCCGGAGGCGGGCAGGTGGTTGGCTACACCTTC; CDR3 protein: CASSPGGGQVVGYTF
D gene: NA; clone size: NA; J gene: TRBJ2-7; V gene: TRBV18; CDR3 DNA: TGTGCCAGCTCACCACGGAGGGCGACAAAAACCTCCTACGAGCAGTACTTC; CDR3 protein: CASSPRRATKTSYEQYF
D gene: NA; clone size: NA; J gene: TRBJ2-2; V gene: TRBV11-3; CDR3 DNA: TGTGCCAGCAGCCAGAACACCGGGGAGCTGTTTTTT; CDR3 protein: CASSQNTGELFF
D gene: NA; clone size: NA; J gene: TRBJ1-3; V gene: TRBV5-1; CDR3 DNA: TGCGCCAGCAGAAGGACAGCGGGAAACACCATATATTTT; CDR3 protein: CASRRTAGNTIYF
D gene: TRBD2; clone size: NA; J gene: TRBJ2-1; V gene: TRBV19; CDR3 DNA: TGTGCCAGTAGTGTTACTAGCGGGGAGTACAATGAGCAGTTCTTC; CDR3 protein: CASSVTSGEYNEQFF
D gene: NA; clone size: NA; J gene: TRBJ1-6; V gene: TRBV6-2/TRBV6-3; CDR3 DNA: TGTGCCAGCAGTTGGACAGCTTATAATTCACCCCTCCACTTT; CDR3 protein: CASSWTAYNSPLHF
D gene: TRBD1; clone size: NA; J gene: TRBJ1-1; V gene: TRBV15; CDR3 DNA: TGTGCCACCAGCAGAGAGTGGACAGGGGGTAGTGAAGCTTTCTTT; CDR3 protein: CATSREWTGGSEAFF
D gene: TRBD1; clone size: NA; J gene: TRBJ2-7; V gene: TRBV7-2; CDR3 DNA: TGTGCCAGCAGTTTCGGACAGGTAGCCTACGAGCAGTACTTC; CDR3 protein: CASSFGQVAYEQYF
D gene: NA; clone size: once; J gene: TRBJ2-5; V gene: TRBV19; CDR3 DNA: TGTGCCAGTAGGTCGGGGGGCAAAGGGACCCAGTACTTC; CDR3 protein: CASRSGGKGTQYF
D gene: NA; clone size: few; J gene: TRBJ1-5; V gene: TRBV30; CDR3 DNA: TGTGCCTGGAGTACCGGGACACTCAATCAGCCCCAGCATTTT; CDR3 protein: CAWSTGTLNQPQHF
D gene: TRBD1; clone size: NA; J gene: TRBJ1-2; V gene: TRBV5-1; CDR3 DNA: TGCGCCAGCAACCCGACAGGGTTGAACTATGGCTACACCTTC; CDR3 protein: CASNPTGLNYGYTF
D gene: TRBD1; clone size: NA; J gene: TRBJ2-7; V gene: TRBV27; CDR3 DNA: TGTGCCAGCAGATCGACAGGGGGGCCCTACGAGCAGTACTTC; CDR3 protein: CASRSTGGPYEQYF
D gene: TRBD2; clone size: NA; J gene: TRBJ2-7; V gene: TRBV27; CDR3 DNA: TGTGCCAGCAGTTTAAAGTCAAGGGGAGGACTAGCGGGCGACGAGCAGTACTTC; CDR3 protein: CASSLKSRGGLAGDEQYF
D gene: TRBD2; clone size: once; J gene: TRBJ2-3; V gene: TRBV12-3/TRBV12-4; CDR3 DNA: TGTGCCAGCAGTTTACTTGGGGAGGGTACGCAGTATTTT; CDR3 protein: CASSLLGEGTQYF
D gene: TRBD1; clone size: NA; J gene: TRBJ2-1; V gene: TRBV4-2; CDR3 DNA: TGTGCCAGCAGCACCAGGGGGAGTCCCTACAATGAGCAGTTCTTC; CDR3 protein: CASSTRGSPYNEQFF
D gene: NA; clone size: NA; J gene: TRBJ1-5; V gene: TRBV15; CDR3 DNA: TGTGCCACCAGCAGAGGGACACTCGACGGCAATCAGCCCCAGCATTTT; CDR3 protein: CATSRGTLDGNQPQHF